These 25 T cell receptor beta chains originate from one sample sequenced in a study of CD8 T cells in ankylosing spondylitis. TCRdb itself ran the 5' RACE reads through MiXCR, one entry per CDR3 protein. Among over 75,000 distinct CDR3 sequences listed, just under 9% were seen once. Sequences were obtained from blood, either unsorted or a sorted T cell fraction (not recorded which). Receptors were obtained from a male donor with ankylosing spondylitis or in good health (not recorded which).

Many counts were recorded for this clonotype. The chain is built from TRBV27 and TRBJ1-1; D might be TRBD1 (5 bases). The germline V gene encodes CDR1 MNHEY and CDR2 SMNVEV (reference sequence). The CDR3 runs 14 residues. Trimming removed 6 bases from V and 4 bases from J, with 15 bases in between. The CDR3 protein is CASSLGTAATEAFF. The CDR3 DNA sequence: TGTGCCAGCAGCCTAGGGACCGCCGCCACTGAAGCTTTCTTT.

CDR3 nucleotides: TGTGCCAGCAGCTACAGGGGACAGACCCAGTACTTC. The encoded protein is CASSYRGQTQYF. The chain links TRBV27 to TRBJ2-5; TRBD1 aligns across 7 bases. CDR1 MNHEY and CDR2 SMNVEV come from the germline V gene (reference sequence). The J segment lost 6 bases and the V segment lost 6 bases, leaving 4 bases of the junction unmatched. This CDR3 is 12 amino acids long.

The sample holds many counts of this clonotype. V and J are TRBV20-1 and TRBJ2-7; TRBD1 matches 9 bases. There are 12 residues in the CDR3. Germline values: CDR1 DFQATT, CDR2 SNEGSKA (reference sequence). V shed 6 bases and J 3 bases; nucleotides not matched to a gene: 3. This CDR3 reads CSATDRGYEQYF. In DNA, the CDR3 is TGCAGTGCCACGGACAGGGGCTACGAGCAGTACTTC.

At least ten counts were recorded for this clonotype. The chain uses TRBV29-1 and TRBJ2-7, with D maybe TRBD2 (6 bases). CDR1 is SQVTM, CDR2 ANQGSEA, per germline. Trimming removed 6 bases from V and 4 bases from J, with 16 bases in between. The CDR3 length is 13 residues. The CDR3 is CSVRRDAKYEQYF. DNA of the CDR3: TGCAGCGTACGGAGGGACGCAAAATACGAGCAGTACTTC.

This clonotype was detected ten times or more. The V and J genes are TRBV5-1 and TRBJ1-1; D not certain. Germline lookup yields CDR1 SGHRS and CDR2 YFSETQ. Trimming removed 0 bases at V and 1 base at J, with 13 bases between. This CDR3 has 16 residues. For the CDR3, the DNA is TGCGCCAGCAGCTTGGTTGTGTCCGGACCGAACACTGAAGCTTTCTTT. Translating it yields CASSLVVSGPNTEAFF.

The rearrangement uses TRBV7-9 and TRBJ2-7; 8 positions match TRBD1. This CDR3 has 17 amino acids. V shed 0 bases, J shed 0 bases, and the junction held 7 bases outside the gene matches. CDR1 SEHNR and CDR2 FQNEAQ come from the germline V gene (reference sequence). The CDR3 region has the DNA TGTGCCAGCAGCTTAGCGGACGTACAGGGGGACTCCTACGAGCAGTACTTC. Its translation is CASSLADVQGDSYEQYF.

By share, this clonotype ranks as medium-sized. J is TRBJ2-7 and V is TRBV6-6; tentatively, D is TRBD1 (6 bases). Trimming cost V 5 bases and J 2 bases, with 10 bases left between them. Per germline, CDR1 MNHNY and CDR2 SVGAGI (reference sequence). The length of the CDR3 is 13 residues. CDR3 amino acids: CASSGGQTYEQYF. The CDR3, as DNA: TGTGCCAGCAGTGGCGGACAGACCTACGAGCAGTACTTC.

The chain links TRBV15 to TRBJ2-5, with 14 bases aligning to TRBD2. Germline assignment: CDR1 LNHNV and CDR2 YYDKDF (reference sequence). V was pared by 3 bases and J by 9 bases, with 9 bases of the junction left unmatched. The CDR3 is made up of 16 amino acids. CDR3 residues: CATSRGTSGGQASQYF. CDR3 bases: TGTGCCACCAGCAGGGGGACTAGCGGGGGACAGGCGTCCCAGTACTTC. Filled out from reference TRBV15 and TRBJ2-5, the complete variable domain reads DAMVIQNPRYQVTQFGKPVTLSCSQTLNHNVMYWYQQKSSQAPKLLFHYYDKDFNNEADTPDNFQSRRPNTSFCFLDIRSPGLGDTAMYLCATSRGTSGGQASQYFGPGTRLLVL.

CDR3 coding DNA: TGTGCCAGCAGCTTGGAGGCTAGCGGGGCCGCAGATACGCAGTATTTT. This gives the protein CASSLEASGAADTQYF. The V and J genes are TRBV5-8 and TRBJ2-3; 9 bases are a match to TRBD2. Germline V lookup: CDR1 SGHTS, CDR2 YDEGEE. The length of the CDR3 is 16 residues. V was pared by 0 bases and J by 4 bases, with 6 bases of the junction left unmatched.

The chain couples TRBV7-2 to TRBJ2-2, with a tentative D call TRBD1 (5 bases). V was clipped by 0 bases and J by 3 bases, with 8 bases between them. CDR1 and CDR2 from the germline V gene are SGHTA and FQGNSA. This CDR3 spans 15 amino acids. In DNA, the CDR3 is TGTGCCAGCAGCTTAGCGGGGCCCGACACCGGGGAGCTGTTTTTT. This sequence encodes CASSLAGPDTGELFF.

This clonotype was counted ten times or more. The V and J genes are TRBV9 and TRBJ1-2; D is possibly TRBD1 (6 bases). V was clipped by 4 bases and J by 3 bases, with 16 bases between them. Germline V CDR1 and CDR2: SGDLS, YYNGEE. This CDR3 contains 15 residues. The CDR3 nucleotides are TGTGCCAGCAGCCCCCCAGTTGACAGGCACTATGGCTACACCTTC. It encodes CASSPPVDRHYGYTF. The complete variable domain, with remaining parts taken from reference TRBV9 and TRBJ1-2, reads DSGVTQTPKHLITATGQRVTLRCSPRSGDLSVYWYQQSLDQGLQFLIQYYNGEERAKGNILERFSAQQFPDLHSELNLSSLELGDSALYFCASSPPVDRHYGYTFGSGTRLTVV.

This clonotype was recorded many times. The DNA for the CDR3 is TGTGCCAGCAGAGTGGGCAGGGTTACTAGCACAGATACGCAGTATTTT. Translation gives CASRVGRVTSTDTQYF. The rearrangement uses TRBV2 and TRBJ2-3; a possible D gene is TRBD1 (5 bases). Germline V gene lookup returns CDR1 SNHLY and CDR2 FYNNEI. Trimming removed 6 bases at V and 0 bases at J, with 16 bases between. The CDR3 runs to 16 residues.

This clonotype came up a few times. DNA of the CDR3: TGCGCCAGCAGGACGCGGGGGGGCCTTGATACGCAGTATTTT. As protein: CASRTRGGLDTQYF. This chain uses TRBV5-1 with TRBJ2-3; 9 bases align to TRBD2. CDR1 is SGHRS, CDR2 YFSETQ, per germline. V lost 5 bases, J lost 6 bases, and 7 bases stayed unmatched. The CDR3 sequence is 14 residues long. Combining the CDR3 with reference TRBV5-1 and TRBJ2-3 gives the whole variable domain KAGVTQTPRYLIKTRGQQVTLSCSPISGHRSVSWYQQTPGQGLQFLFEYFSETQRNKGNFPGRFSGRQFSNSRSEMNVSTLELGDSALYLCASRTRGGLDTQYFGPGTRLTVL.

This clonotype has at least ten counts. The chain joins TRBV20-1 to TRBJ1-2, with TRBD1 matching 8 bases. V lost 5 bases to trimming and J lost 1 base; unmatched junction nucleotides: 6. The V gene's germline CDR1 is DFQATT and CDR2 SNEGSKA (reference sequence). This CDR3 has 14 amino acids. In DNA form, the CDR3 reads TGCAGTGCTCACAGACAGGGGAGTAACTATGGCTACACCTTC. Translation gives CSAHRQGSNYGYTF.

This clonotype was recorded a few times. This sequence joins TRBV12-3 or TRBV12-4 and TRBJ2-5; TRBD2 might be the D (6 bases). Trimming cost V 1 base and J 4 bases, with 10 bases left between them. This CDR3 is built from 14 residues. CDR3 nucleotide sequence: TGTGCCAGCAGTTTAGTCGGGAGTGGAGAGACCCAGTACTTC. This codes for CASSLVGSGETQYF.

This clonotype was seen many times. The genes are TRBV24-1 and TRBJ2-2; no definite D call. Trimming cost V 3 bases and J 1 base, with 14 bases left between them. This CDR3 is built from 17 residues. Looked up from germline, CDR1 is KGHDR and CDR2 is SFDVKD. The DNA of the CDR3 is TGTGCCACCAGTGATGCCGCCGGAGACCTGAACACCGGGGAGCTGTTTTTT. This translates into CATSDAAGDLNTGELFF.

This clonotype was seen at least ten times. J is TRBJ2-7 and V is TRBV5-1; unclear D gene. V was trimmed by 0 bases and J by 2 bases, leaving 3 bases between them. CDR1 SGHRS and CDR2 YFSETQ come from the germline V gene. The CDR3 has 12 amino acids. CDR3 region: CASSLDTYEQYF. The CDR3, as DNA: TGCGCCAGCAGCTTGGACACCTACGAGCAGTACTTC.

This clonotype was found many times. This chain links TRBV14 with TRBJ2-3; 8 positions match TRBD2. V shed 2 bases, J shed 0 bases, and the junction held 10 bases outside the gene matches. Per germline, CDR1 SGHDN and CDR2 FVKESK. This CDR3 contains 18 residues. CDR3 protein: CASSQPRLAGSSTDTQYF. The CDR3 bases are TGTGCCAGCAGCCAACCCCGATTAGCGGGGTCAAGCACAGATACGCAGTATTTT. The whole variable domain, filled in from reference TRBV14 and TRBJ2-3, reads EAGVTQFPSHSVIEKGQTVTLRCDPISGHDNLYWYRRVMGKEIKFLLHFVKESKQDESGMPNNRFLAERTGGTYSTLKVQPAELEDSGVYFCASSQPRLAGSSTDTQYFGPGTRLTVL.

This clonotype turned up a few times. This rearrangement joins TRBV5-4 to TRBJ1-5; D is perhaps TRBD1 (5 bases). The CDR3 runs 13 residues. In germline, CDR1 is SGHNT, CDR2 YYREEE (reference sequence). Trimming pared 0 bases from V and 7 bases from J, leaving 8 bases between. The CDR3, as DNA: TGTGCCAGCAGCTTGGAGAGGGGCCAGCCCCAGCATTTT. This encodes CASSLERGQPQHF.

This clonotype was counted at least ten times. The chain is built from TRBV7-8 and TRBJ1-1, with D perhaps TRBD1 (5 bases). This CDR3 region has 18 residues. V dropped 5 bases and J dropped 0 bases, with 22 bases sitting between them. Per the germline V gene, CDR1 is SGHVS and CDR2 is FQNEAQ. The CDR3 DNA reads TGTGCCAGCAGCCCGGCCACCGGAGGGGTCGGGATGAACACTGAAGCTTTCTTT. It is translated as CASSPATGGVGMNTEAFF.

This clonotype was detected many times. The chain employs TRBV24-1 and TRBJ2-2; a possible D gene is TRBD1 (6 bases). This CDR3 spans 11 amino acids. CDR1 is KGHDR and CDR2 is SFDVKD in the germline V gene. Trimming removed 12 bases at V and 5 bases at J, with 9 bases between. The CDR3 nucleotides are TGTGCCGCAGGGGATACCGGGGAGCTGTTTTTT. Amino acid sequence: CAAGDTGELFF.

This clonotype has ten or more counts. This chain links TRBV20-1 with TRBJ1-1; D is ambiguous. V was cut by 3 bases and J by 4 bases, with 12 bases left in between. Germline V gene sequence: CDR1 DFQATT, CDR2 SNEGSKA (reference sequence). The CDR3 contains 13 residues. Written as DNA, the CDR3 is TGCAGTGCTAGGCCGGGTGGAGGCACTGAAGCTTTCTTT. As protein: CSARPGGGTEAFF.

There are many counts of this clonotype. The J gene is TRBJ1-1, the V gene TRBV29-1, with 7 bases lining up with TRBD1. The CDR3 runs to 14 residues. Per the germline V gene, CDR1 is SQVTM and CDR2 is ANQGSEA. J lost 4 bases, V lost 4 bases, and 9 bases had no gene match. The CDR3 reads CSVVPQGVSTEAFF. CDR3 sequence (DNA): TGCAGCGTTGTACCTCAGGGGGTATCCACTGAAGCTTTCTTT. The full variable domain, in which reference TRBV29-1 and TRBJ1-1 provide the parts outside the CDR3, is SAVISQKPSRDICQRGTSLTIQCQVDSQVTMMFWYRQQPGQSLTLIATANQGSEATYESGFVIDKFPISRPNLTFSTLTVSNMSPEDSSIYLCSVVPQGVSTEAFFGQGTRLTVV.

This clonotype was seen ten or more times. The CDR3 reads CASSLEGITGELFF. The DNA of the CDR3 is TGCGCCAGCAGCTTGGAGGGAATCACCGGGGAGCTGTTTTTT. The V gene is TRBV5-1, the J gene TRBJ2-2; the D is unclear. In germline, CDR1 is SGHRS, CDR2 YFSETQ. CDR3 length equals 14 residues. With 0 bases removed from V and 4 bases from J, the gap between germline ends came to 7 bases.

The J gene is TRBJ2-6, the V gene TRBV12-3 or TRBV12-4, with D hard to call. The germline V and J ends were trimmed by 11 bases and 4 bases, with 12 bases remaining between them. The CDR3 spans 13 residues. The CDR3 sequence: CALGMGGANVLTF. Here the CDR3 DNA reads TGTGCCCTGGGGATGGGGGGGGCCAACGTCCTGACTTTC.